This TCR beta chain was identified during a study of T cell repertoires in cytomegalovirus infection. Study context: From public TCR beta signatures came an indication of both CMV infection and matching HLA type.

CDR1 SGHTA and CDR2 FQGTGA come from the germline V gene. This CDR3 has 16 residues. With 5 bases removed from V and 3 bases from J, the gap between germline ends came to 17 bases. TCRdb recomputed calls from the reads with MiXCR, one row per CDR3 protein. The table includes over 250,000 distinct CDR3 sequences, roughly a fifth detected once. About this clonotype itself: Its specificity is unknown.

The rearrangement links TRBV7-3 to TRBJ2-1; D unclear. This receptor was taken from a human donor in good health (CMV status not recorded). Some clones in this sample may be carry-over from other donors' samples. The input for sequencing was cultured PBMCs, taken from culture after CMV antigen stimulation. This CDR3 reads CASSPPAGPYYNEQFF. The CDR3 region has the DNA TGTGCCAGCAGCCCTCCGGCTGGGCCATACTACAATGAGCAGTTCTTC. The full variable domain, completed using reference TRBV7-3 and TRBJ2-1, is GAGVSQTPSNKVTEKGKYVELRCDPISGHTALYWYRQSLGQGPEFLIYFQGTGAADDSGLPNDRFFAVRPEGSVSTLKIQRTERGDSAVYLCASSPPAGPYYNEQFFGPGTRLTVL.